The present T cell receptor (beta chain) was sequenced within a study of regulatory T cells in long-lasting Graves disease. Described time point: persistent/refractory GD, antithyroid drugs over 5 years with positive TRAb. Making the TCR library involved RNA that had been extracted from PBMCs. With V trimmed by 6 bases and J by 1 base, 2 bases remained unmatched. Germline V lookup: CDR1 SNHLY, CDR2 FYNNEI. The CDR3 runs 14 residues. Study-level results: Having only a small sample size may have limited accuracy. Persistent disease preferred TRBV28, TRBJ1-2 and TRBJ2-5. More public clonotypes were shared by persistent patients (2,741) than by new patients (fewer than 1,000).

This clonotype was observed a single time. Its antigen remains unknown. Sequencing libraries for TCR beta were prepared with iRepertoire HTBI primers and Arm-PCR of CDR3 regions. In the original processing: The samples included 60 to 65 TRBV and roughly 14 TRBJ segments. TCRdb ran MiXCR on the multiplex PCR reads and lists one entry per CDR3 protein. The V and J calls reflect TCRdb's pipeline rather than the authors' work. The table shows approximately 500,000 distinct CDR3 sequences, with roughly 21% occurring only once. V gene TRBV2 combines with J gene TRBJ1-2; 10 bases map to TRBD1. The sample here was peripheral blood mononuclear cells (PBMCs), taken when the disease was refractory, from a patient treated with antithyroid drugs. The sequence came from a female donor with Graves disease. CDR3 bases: TGTGCCAGCAGGGGGGACAGGGGTAACTATGGCTACACCTTC. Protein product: CASRGDRGNYGYTF.